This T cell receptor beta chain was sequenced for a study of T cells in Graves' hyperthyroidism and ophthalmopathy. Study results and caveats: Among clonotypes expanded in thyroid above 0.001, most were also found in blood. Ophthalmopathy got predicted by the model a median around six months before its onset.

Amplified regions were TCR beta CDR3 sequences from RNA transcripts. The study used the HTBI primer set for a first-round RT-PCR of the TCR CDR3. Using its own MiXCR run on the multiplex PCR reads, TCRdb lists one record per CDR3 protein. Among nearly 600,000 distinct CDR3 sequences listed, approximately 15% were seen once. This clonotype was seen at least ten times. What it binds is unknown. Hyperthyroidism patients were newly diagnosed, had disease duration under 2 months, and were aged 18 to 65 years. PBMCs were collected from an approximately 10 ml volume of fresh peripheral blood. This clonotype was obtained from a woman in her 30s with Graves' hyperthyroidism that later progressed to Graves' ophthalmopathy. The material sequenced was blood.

CDR3 in amino acids: CASSAGTGGRNEQFF. For the CDR3, the DNA is TGTGCCAGCAGCGCCGGGACAGGGGGCCGAAATGAGCAGTTCTTC. The chain joins TRBV5-5 to TRBJ2-1; 12 bases map to TRBD1. The CDR3 consists of 15 residues. After removal of 4 bases from V and 7 bases from J, the junction contained 6 bases not matched to a gene. The germline CDR1 and CDR2 sequences are SGHKS and YYEKEE (reference sequence). The entire variable domain, with the rest obtained from reference TRBV5-5 and TRBJ2-1, is as follows: DAGVTQSPTHLIKTRGQQVTLRCSPISGHKSVSWYQQVLGQGPQFIFQYYEKEERGRGNFPDRFSARQFPNYSSELNVNALLLGDSALYLCASSAGTGGRNEQFFGPGTRLTVL.